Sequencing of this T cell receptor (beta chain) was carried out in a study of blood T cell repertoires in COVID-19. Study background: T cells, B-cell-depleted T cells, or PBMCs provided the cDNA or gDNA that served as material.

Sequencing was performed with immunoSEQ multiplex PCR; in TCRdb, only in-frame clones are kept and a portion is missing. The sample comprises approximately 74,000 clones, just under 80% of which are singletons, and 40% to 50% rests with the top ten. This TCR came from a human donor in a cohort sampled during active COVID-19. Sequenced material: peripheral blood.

The CDR3 DNA follows: TGCGCCAGCAGCTTGGATTTTCGGGTAGCGGGGCCCTCCGGGGAGCTGTTTTTT. It codes for CASSLDFRVAGPSGELFF. The chain has TRBV5-1 and TRBJ2-2; 8 nucleotides agree with TRBD2. The CDR3 extends over 18 amino acids. The V and J ends lost 0 bases and 6 bases, in that order; junction bases with no gene match: 13. CDR1 is SGHRS, CDR2 YFSETQ, per germline.